These T cell receptor beta chains were read from a single sample in a study of blood T cell repertoires in COVID-19. Some clones are missing from TCRdb's copy, which holds only in-frame ones; the method was immunoSEQ multiplex PCR. The sample lists around 46,000 clones, over 80% occurring once. Input material: peripheral blood. These receptors were collected from a man in his 70s with acute or convalescent COVID-19. The CDR3 runs from the conserved cysteine through the conserved F or W. The D gene is left open where the match is weak. Not every row has a clone size; where given, it reads once, few, many or a size class.

TRBV5-1	once	-	TRBJ2-2	CASSPGTSNTGELFF	TGCGCCAGCAGCCCGGGTACATCGAACACCGGGGAGCTGTTTTTT
TRBV4-1	-	TRBD1	TRBJ2-7	CASSVPRTGMFNEQYF	TGCGCCAGCAGCGTCCCGAGGACAGGGATGTTCAACGAGCAGTACTTC
TRBV7-2	-	-	TRBJ1-5	CASSLVGGGGNQPQHF	TGTGCCAGCAGCTTAGTAGGCGGGGGGGGCAATCAGCCCCAGCATTTT
TRBV15	-	-	TRBJ1-2	CATSRDRYGYTF	TGTGCCACCAGCAGAGATCGGTATGGCTACACCTTC
TRBV7-2	-	TRBD1	TRBJ1-4	CASSVSGTGDEKLFF	TGTGCCAGCAGCGTCTCCGGGACAGGGGATGAAAAACTGTTTTTT
TRBV10-3	-	-	TRBJ2-5	CAISEFLSETQYF	TGTGCCATCAGTGAGTTTCTATCGGAGACCCAGTACTTC
TRBV19	-	-	TRBJ1-3	CASSIPSQGPSGNTIYF	TGTGCCAGTAGTATACCCTCACAGGGTCCATCTGGAAACACCATATATTTT
TRBV2	-	-	TRBJ2-3	CAWGDASTDTQYF	TGTGCGTGGGGGGATGCTTCCACAGATACGCAGTATTTT
TRBV29-1	-	-	TRBJ1-1	CSVERQGSEAFF	TGCAGCGTTGAAAGGCAGGGCTCTGAAGCTTTCTTT
TRBV12-5	-	-	TRBJ1-1	CASGLTANTEAFF	TGTGCTAGTGGTTTGACAGCGAACACTGAAGCTTTCTTT
TRBV4-2	-	-	TRBJ1-1	CASSQEGREAFF	TGTGCCAGCAGCCAAGAGGGCAGGGAAGCTTTCTTT
TRBV24-1	-	-	TRBJ2-1	CATSGGLLNEQFF	TGTGCCACCAGTGGTGGCCTCCTTAATGAGCAGTTCTTC
TRBV29-1	-	TRBD1	TRBJ1-1	CSVRTGATNTEAFF	TGCAGCGTTAGGACAGGGGCGACGAACACTGAAGCTTTCTTT
TRBV18	-	-	TRBJ1-2	CASSPRDTRAYGYTF	TGTGCCAGCTCACCTCGGGACACCCGGGCCTATGGCTACACCTTC
TRBV10-3	-	TRBD2	TRBJ2-1	CAISVGGQTSGYNEQFF	TGTGCCATCAGTGTGGGGGGACAGACTAGCGGATACAATGAGCAGTTCTTC
TRBV7-8	-	TRBD1	TRBJ1-2	CASSLDRADYGYTF	TGTGCCAGCAGCTTGGACAGGGCGGACTATGGCTACACCTTC
TRBV30	-	TRBD1	TRBJ1-2	CAWGQGGWYGYTF	TGTGCCTGGGGACAGGGAGGATGGTATGGCTACACCTTC
TRBV6-5	-	-	TRBJ1-2	CASSYARGRHGYTF	TGTGCCAGCAGTTACGCCCGAGGGCGCCATGGCTACACCTTC
TRBV25-1	few	-	TRBJ1-1	CASSRNQGTRTEAFF	TGTGCCAGCAGTCGGAATCAGGGGACGAGAACTGAAGCTTTCTTT
TRBV5-1	-	-	TRBJ1-2	CASSSQGGNGYTF	TGCGCCAGCAGCTCCCAGGGAGGGAATGGCTACACCTTC
TRBV19	-	TRBD1	TRBJ1-2	CASSTLGQGRVLGYTF	TGTGCCAGTAGTACCTTGGGACAGGGGAGAGTCCTTGGCTACACCTTC
TRBV30	-	-	TRBJ1-4	CAWSVLWGANEKLFF	TGTGCCTGGAGTGTCTTGTGGGGAGCTAATGAAAAACTGTTTTTT
TRBV7-2	-	-	TRBJ2-3	CASSIAGSDTQYF	TGTGCCAGCAGCATCGCAGGGTCAGATACGCAGTATTTT
TRBV5-4	-	-	TRBJ2-2	CASSGRTNTGELFF	TGTGCCAGCAGCGGGAGAACGAACACCGGGGAGCTGTTTTTT
TRBV18	few	-	TRBJ1-1	CASSPGQGSHTEAFF	TGTGCCAGCTCACCTGGGCAGGGTAGTCACACTGAAGCTTTCTTT
TRBV5-4	-	TRBD1	TRBJ1-2	CASSRWTGDGYTF	TGTGCCAGCAGCCGCTGGACAGGGGATGGCTACACCTTC
TRBV5-1	few	-	TRBJ2-2	CASSLETASNTGELFF	TGCGCCAGCAGCTTGGAGACAGCTTCGAACACCGGGGAGCTGTTTTTT
TRBV27	-	-	TRBJ2-7	CASSFSSSYEQYF	TGTGCCAGCAGTTTTAGCAGCTCCTACGAGCAGTACTTC
TRBV30	-	-	TRBJ2-7	CAWSGDKETYEQYF	TGTGCCTGGAGTGGGGACAAGGAAACCTACGAGCAGTACTTC
TRBV18	-	TRBD2	TRBJ2-3	CASSPPSGSSDTQYF	TGTGCCAGCTCACCACCTAGCGGGAGCTCAGATACGCAGTATTTT
TRBV3-1/TRBV3-2	-	TRBD2	TRBJ2-1	CASSPGGDEQFF	TGTGCCAGCAGCCCCGGGGGGGATGAGCAGTTCTTC
TRBV7-9	-	TRBD2	TRBJ2-1	CASSSGTSGSYNEQFF	TGTGCCAGCAGCTCCGGGACTAGCGGCTCCTACAATGAGCAGTTCTTC